This TCR beta chain was obtained from a study of identical twins' blood T cells. This clonotype was seen only a few times. V was pared by 5 bases and J by 1 base, with 4 bases of the junction left unmatched. This CDR3 spans 15 amino acids. CDR1 SGHTA and CDR2 FQGNSA come from the germline V gene. TCRdb re-derived calls from the 5' RACE reads in MiXCR, one entry per CDR3 protein. This table holds around 380,000 distinct CDR3 sequences, 25% to 35% found once. The chain couples TRBV7-2 to TRBJ2-2, with TRBD1 matching 7 bases. The clonotype originates from a woman aged 18-49 years in good health. Specimen: PBMCs. The CDR3 sequence is CASSTGVGNTGELFF. For the CDR3, the DNA is TGTGCCAGCAGCACAGGGGTGGGGAACACCGGGGAGCTGTTTTTT.